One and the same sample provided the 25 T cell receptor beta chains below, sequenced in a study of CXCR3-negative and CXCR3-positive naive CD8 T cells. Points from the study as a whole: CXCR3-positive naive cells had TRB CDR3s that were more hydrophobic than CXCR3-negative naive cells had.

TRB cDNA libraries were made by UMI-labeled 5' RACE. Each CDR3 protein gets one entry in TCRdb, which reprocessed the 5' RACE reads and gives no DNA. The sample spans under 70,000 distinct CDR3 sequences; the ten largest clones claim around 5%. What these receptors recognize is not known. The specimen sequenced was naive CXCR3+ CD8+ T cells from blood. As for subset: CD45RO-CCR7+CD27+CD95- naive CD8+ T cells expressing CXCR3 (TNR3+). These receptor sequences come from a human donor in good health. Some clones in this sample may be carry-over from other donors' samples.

CDR3 in amino acids: CSARGSRLVTIYNEQFF. The chain couples TRBV20-1 to TRBJ2-1; the TCRdb D gene call, TRBD2, has no DNA to confirm it. Germline assignment: CDR1 DFQATT and CDR2 SNEGSKA (reference sequence). This CDR3 is built from 17 residues.

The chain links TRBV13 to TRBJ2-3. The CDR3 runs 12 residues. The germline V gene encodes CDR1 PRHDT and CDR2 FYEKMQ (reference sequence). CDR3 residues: CASSLETDTQYF.

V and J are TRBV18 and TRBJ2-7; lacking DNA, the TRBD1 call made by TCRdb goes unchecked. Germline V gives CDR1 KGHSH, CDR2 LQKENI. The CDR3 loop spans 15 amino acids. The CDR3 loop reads CASSPLEQGGYEQYF.

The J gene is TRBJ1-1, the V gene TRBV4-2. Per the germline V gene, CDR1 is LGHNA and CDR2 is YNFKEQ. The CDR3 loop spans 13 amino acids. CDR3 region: CASSQARYTEAFF.

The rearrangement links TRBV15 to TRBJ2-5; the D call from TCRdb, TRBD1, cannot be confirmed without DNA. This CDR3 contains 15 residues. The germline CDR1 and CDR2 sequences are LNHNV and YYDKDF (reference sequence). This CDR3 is CATSRATGGGETQYF.

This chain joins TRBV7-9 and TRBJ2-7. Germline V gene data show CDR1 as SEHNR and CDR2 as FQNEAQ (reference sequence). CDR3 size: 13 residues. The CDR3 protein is CASSLSMAYEQYF.

The CDR3 sequence: CSVIGGNGYTF. This sequence joins TRBV29-1 and TRBJ1-2; TCRdb designates TRBD1, a call that cannot be tested without DNA. CDR3 length: 11 residues. Germline-derived CDR1 and CDR2 are SQVTM and ANQGSEA.

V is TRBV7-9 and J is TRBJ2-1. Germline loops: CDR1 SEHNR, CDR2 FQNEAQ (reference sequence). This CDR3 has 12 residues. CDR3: CACRGSHNEQFF.

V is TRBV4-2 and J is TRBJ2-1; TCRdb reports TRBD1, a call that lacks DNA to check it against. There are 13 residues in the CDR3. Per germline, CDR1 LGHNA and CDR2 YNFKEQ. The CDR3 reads CASSRDNYNEQFF.

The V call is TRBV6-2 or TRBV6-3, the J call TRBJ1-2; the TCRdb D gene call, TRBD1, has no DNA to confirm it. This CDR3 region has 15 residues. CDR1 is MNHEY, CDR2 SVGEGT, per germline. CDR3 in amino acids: CASIGQGSSNYGYTF.

CDR3: CASSPAPDSYNEQFF. The chain joins TRBV12-3 or TRBV12-4 to TRBJ2-1. The CDR3 has 15 amino acids.

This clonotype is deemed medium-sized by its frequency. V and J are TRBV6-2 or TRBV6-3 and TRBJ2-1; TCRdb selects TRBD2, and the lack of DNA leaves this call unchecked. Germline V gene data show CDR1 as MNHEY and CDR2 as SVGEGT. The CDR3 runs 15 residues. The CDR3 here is CASNPSGGAYNEQFF.

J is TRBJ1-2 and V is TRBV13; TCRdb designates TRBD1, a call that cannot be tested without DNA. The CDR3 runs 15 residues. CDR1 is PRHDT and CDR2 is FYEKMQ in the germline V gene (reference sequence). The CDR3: CASSSRVGSNYGYTF.

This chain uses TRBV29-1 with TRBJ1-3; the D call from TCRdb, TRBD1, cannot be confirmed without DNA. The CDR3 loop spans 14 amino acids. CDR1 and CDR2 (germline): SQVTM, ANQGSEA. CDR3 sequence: CSVGSRGSGNTIYF. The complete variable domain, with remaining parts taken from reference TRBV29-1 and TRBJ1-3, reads SAVISQKPSRDICQRGTSLTIQCQVDSQVTMMFWYRQQPGQSLTLIATANQGSEATYESGFVIDKFPISRPNLTFSTLTVSNMSPEDSSIYLCSVGSRGSGNTIYFGEGSWLTVV.

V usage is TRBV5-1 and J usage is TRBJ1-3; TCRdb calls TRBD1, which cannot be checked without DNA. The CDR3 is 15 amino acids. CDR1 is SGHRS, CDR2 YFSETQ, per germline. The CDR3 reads CASSLVGAQGDTIYF.

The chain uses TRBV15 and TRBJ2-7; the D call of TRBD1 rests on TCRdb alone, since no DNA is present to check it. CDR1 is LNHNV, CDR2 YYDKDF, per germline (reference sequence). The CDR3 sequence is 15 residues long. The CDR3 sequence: CATSRDWGSSYEQYF.

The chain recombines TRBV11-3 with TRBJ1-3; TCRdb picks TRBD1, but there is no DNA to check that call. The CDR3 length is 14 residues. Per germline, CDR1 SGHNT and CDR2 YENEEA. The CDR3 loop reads CASSRRTVGNAIYF. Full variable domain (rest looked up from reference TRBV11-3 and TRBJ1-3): EAGVVQSPRYKIIEKKQPVAFWCNPISGHNTLYWYLQNLGQGPELLIRYENEEAVDDSQLPKDRFSAERLKGVDSTLKIQPAELGDSAVYLCASSRRTVGNAIYFGEGSWLTVV.

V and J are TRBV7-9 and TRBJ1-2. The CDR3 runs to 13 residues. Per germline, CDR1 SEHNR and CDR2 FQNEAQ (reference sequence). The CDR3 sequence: CASSLVNLGGYTF.

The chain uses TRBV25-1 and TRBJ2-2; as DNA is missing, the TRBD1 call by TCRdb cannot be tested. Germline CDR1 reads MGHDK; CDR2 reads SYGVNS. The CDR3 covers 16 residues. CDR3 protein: CASSDWDSANTGELFF.

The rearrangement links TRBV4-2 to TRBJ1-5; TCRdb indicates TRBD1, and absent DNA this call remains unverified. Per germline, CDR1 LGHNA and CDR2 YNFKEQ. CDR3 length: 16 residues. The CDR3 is CASSQEDRDVNQPQHF.

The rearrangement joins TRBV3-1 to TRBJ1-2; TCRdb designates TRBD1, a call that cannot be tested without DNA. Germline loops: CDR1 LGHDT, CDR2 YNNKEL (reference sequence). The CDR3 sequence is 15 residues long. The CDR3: CASSPPGDGSYGYTF.

The CDR3 loop is CSVTGGSYLYEQHF. The chain has TRBV29-1 and TRBJ2-7; with no DNA, the TCRdb D assignment of TRBD2 cannot be verified. The CDR3 covers 14 residues. Per germline, CDR1 SQVTM and CDR2 ANQGSEA.

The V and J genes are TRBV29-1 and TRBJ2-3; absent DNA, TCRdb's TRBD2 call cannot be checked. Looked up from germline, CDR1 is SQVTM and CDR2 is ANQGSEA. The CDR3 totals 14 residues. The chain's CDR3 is CSVTSGEVFDTQYF.

The CDR3 here is CASSLRRYEQYF. The chain joins TRBV7-9 to TRBJ2-7. Germline V gene lookup returns CDR1 SEHNR and CDR2 FQNEAQ (reference sequence). This CDR3 is built from 12 residues.

This CDR3 reads CAISDQNTEAFF. This sequence joins TRBV10-3 and TRBJ1-1. Germline assignment: CDR1 ENHRY and CDR2 SYGVKD. The CDR3 sequence is 12 residues long.